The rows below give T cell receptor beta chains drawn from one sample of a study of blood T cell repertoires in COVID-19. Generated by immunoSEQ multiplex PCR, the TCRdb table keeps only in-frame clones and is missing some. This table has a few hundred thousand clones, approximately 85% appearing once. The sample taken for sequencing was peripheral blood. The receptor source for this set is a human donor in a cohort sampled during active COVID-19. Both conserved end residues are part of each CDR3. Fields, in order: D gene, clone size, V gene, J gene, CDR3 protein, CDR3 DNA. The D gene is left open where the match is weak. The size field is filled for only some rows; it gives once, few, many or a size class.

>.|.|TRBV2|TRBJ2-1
CASSGAGYDEQFF
TGTGCCAGCAGTGGGGCGGGTTACGATGAGCAGTTCTTC
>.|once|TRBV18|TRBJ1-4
CASSRMGSEKLFF
TGTGCCAGCTCACGAATGGGGAGTGAAAAACTGTTTTTT
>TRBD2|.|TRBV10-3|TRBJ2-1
CAISERTSGGVNEQFF
TGTGCCATCAGTGAGCGGACTAGCGGGGGGGTGAATGAGCAGTTCTTC
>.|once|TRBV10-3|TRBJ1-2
CAISERGSNYGYTF
TGTGCCATCAGTGAGAGGGGATCCAACTATGGCTACACCTTC
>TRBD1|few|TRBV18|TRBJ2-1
CASSVTQGQGTYNEQFF
TGTGCCAGCTCAGTTACACAAGGACAGGGTACCTACAATGAGCAGTTCTTC
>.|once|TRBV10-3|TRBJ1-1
CAISDPRGGMRTEAFF
TGTGCCATCAGTGACCCCCGGGGGGGGATGAGGACTGAAGCTTTCTTT
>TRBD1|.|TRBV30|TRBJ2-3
CAWSARTGDPNTQYF
TGTGCCTGGAGTGCGCGGACAGGGGACCCTAATACGCAGTATTTT
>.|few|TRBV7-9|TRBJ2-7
CASSLVEGAGEQYF
TGTGCCAGCAGCTTGGTGGAGGGGGCCGGCGAGCAGTACTTC
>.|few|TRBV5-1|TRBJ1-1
CASSWGGVLDTEAFF
TGCGCCAGCAGCTGGGGGGGAGTACTCGACACTGAAGCTTTCTTT
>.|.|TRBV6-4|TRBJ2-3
CASSDRTSLWEDTQYF
TGTGCCAGCAGTGACCGTACTAGCCTGTGGGAAGATACGCAGTATTTT
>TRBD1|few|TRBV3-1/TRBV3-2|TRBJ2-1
CASSQEGTGWNEQFF
TGTGCCAGCAGCCAAGAAGGGACAGGTTGGAATGAGCAGTTCTTC
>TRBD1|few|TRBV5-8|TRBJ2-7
CASSLGRDSSYEQYF
TGTGCCAGCAGCTTGGGCAGGGACAGCTCCTACGAGCAGTACTTC
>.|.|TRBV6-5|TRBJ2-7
CASSYSDAGAYEQYF
TGTGCCAGCAGTTACTCTGATGCAGGGGCTTACGAGCAGTACTTC
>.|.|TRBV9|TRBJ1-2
CASSATLQGYDYTF
TGTGCCAGCAGTGCAACCTTACAGGGATACGACTACACCTTC
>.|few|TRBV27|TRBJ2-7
CASRPAGLGYEQYF
TGTGCCAGCAGGCCCGCGGGGTTAGGTTACGAGCAGTACTTC
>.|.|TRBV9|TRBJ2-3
CASSVRDWTDTQYF
TGTGCCAGCAGCGTCAGGGACTGGACAGATACGCAGTATTTT
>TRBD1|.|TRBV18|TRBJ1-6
CASSHQRTGWDNSPLHF
TGTGCCAGCTCGCATCAAAGGACAGGGTGGGATAATTCACCCCTCCACTTT
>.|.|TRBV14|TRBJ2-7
CASSQSREQYF
TGTGCCAGCAGCCAAAGCAGGGAGCAGTACTTC
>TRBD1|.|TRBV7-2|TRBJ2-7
CASSLTGYSYEQYF
TGTGCCAGCAGCTTGACAGGGTACTCCTACGAGCAGTACTTC
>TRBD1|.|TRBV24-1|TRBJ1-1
CATSDSRGRSTEAFF
TGTGCCACCAGTGATTCCAGGGGGCGAAGCACTGAAGCTTTCTTT
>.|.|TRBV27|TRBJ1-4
CASSLTGFNEKLFF
TGTGCCAGCAGTTTAACAGGGTTTAATGAAAAACTGTTTTTT
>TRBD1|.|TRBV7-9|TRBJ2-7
CASSLPRGGQGYEQYF
TGTGCCAGCAGCTTACCTCGTGGGGGACAGGGCTACGAGCAGTACTTC
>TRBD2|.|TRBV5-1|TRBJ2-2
CASSGSSGDTGELFF
TGCGCCAGCAGTGGGTCTAGCGGGGACACCGGGGAGCTGTTTTTT
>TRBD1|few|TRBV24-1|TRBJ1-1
CATSDTRTGNKAFF
TGTGCCACCAGTGACACGAGGACAGGCAATAAAGCTTTCTTT
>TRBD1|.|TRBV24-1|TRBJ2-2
CATSDSGQGTTGELFF
TGTGCCACCAGTGATTCAGGACAGGGGACCACCGGGGAGCTGTTTTTT
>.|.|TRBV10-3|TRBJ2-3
CAIRPNGGPYTQYF
TGTGCCATCAGACCAAACGGGGGGCCCTATACGCAGTATTTT
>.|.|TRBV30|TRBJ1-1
CAWSGPIRVNTEAFF
TGTGCCTGGAGTGGCCCCATCCGGGTGAACACTGAAGCTTTCTTT
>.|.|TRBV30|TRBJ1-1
CAWSVGEQEAFF
TGTGCCTGGAGTGTCGGGGAACAAGAAGCTTTCTTT
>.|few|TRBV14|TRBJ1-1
CASSQGEFTEAFF
TGTGCCAGCAGCCAAGGGGAGTTCACTGAAGCTTTCTTT
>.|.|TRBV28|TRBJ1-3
CASRDSPGNTIYF
TGTGCCAGCAGAGACAGTCCTGGAAACACCATATATTTT
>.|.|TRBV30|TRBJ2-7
CAWSVKGLNYEQYF
TGTGCCTGGAGTGTTAAGGGGCTAAATTACGAGCAGTACTTC
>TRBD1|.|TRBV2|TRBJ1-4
CASSGQQGDMRTNEKLFF
TGTGCCAGCAGTGGGCAACAGGGGGATATGAGAACTAATGAAAAACTGTTTTTT
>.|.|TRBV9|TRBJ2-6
CASSVDSTGNRGANVLTF
TGTGCCAGCAGCGTAGACTCGACAGGTAATCGTGGGGCCAACGTCCTGACTTTC
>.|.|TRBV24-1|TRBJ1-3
CATSDTSSGNTIYF
TGTGCCACCAGCGACACCTCCTCTGGAAACACCATATATTTT
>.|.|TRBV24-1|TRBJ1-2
CATNGPYGYTF
TGTGCCACCAATGGGCCTTATGGCTACACCTTC
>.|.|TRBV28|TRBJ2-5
CASSYSGRETQYF
TGTGCCAGCAGTTATTCGGGTCGTGAGACCCAGTACTTC
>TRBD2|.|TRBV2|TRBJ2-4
CASSDFGGGGNIQYF
TGTGCCAGCAGTGATTTTGGCGGGGGGGGAAACATTCAGTACTTC
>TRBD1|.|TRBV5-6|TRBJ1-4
CASSRGTGSNEKLFF
TGTGCCAGCAGCAGGGGGACAGGGTCTAATGAAAAACTGTTTTTT
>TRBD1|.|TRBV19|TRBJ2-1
CASRQGAYNEQFF
TGTGCCAGTAGACAGGGGGCCTACAATGAGCAGTTCTTC
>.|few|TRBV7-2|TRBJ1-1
CASSFNTGTEAFF
TGTGCCAGCAGCTTTAACACGGGGACTGAAGCTTTCTTT
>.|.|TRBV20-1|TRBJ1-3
CSASLRGRDGPIYF
TGCAGTGCTAGTTTAAGGGGCAGGGATGGCCCCATATATTTT
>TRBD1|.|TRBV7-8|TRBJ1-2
CASGTGGHYGYTF
TGTGCCAGCGGTACAGGGGGACACTATGGCTACACCTTC